A single sample is the source of the 19 T cell receptor beta chains below, sequenced in a study of graft-versus-host responses after intestinal transplantation (dated by TCRdb to the early 2020s). What this sample's time point label stands for: cells obtained before transplantation from donor or recipient. Which antigens these TCRs recognize remains unknown. Library method: the immunoSEQ multiplex PCR assay. TCRdb carries this immuneACCESS record with in-frame sequences only. Its versions omit some clonotypes, under half of them owing to an unresolved V gene in the studies checked, with the rest unexplained. This sample gives about 85,000 clones in total; about four fifths of them show up just once. The ten largest make up 0.8% to 0.9% of the sample. The material sequenced was unstimulated CD4+ T cells sorted from spleen or lymph node cells, taken before intestinal transplant. These receptors were collected from a human donor who received an intestinal transplant.

The chain has TRBV5-1 and TRBJ2-5; perhaps TRBD1 as D (6 bases). The CDR3 spans 13 residues. CDR1 and CDR2 from the germline V gene are SGHRS and YFSETQ. V was pared by 3 bases and J by 8 bases, with 14 bases between. CDR3 in DNA: TGCGCCAGCAGCTCGGACAGACCCGATACCCAGTACTTC. It encodes CASSSDRPDTQYF.

The J gene is TRBJ1-1, the V gene TRBV19, with D perhaps matching TRBD1 (6 bases). The germline gives CDR1 LNHDA, CDR2 SQIVND (reference sequence). The V gene lost 5 bases and the J gene lost 0 bases, with 13 bases spanning the gap. CDR3 length: 15 amino acids. CDR3 in DNA: TGTGCCAGTAGTCCGTTGGGGGGGCTGAACACTGAAGCTTTCTTT. It yields the protein CASSPLGGLNTEAFF. The complete variable domain, with remaining parts taken from reference TRBV19 and TRBJ1-1, reads DGGITQSPKYLFRKEGQNVTLSCEQNLNHDAMYWYRQDPGQGLRLIYYSQIVNDFQKGDIAEGYSVSREKKESFPLTVTSAQKNPTAFYLCASSPLGGLNTEAFFGQGTRLTVV.

This chain joins TRBV21-1 and TRBJ1-6. TRBV21-1 represents a pseudogene. This CDR3 comprises 10 residues. The CDR3 region has the DNA TGTGCCTGGCCCCCAGAGGCCCTCCACTTT. Translated, it gives CAWPPEALHF.

The genes are TRBV5-1 and TRBJ2-5; 10 nucleotides line up with TRBD1. V trimming: 4 bases; J trimming: 5 bases; junction bases outside the gene matches: 5. CDR3 size: 14 residues. Germline CDR1 SGHRS, CDR2 YFSETQ. In DNA form, the CDR3 reads TGCGCCAGCAGCATCGACAGGGGGCGGGAGACCCAGTACTTC. It yields the protein CASSIDRGRETQYF.

V gene TRBV20-1 combines with J gene TRBJ2-7; tentative D call: TRBD2 (5 bases). The CDR3 is made up of 11 amino acids. Germline CDR1 reads DFQATT; CDR2 reads SNEGSKA (reference sequence). V was trimmed by 6 bases and J by 10 bases, leaving 16 bases between them. The CDR3 nucleotides read TGCAGTGCGGAGGTAGAGGCTCGCCAGTACTTC. Translation gives CSAEVEARQYF.

This chain uses TRBV11-3 with TRBJ2-7; 7 bases line up with TRBD1. Trimming at V came to 8 bases and at J to 2 bases, leaving 9 bases not matched to a gene. Germline V gives CDR1 SGHNT, CDR2 YENEEA. The CDR3 contains 14 residues. The CDR3 sequence: CASGLDRAAYEQYF. The CDR3 DNA sequence: TGTGCCAGCGGACTCGACAGGGCGGCCTACGAGCAGTACTTC.

This chain links TRBV28 with TRBJ2-6; 9 nucleotides line up with TRBD1. CDR3 length: 17 amino acids. Germline CDR1 is MDHEN and CDR2 is SYDVKM. Trimming at V came to 5 bases and at J to 4 bases, leaving 9 bases not matched to a gene. This CDR3 is CASSIIQGAGGANVLTF. The DNA of the CDR3 is TGTGCCAGCAGTATAATACAGGGGGCAGGAGGGGCCAACGTCCTGACTTTC. Full variable domain (rest looked up from reference TRBV28 and TRBJ2-6): DVKVTQSSRYLVKRTGEKVFLECVQDMDHENMFWYRQDPGLGLRLIYFSYDVKMKEKGDIPEGYSVSREKKERFSLILESASTNQTSMYLCASSIIQGAGGANVLTFGAGSRLTVL.

The rearrangement uses TRBV5-1 and TRBJ2-2; D is perhaps TRBD2 (6 bases). This CDR3 is 14 amino acids long. CDR1 is SGHRS, CDR2 YFSETQ, per germline. Trimming removed 4 bases at V and 2 bases at J, with 9 bases between. CDR3 in DNA: TGCGCCAGCAGCCGGGGGTATAACACCGGGGAGCTGTTTTTT. Amino acids: CASSRGYNTGELFF.

V gene TRBV4-1 combines with J gene TRBJ1-4; 8 nucleotides agree with TRBD1. The CDR3 length is 16 residues. CDR1 is MGHRA, CDR2 YSYEKL, per germline. J was trimmed by 0 bases and V by 4 bases; bases with no gene match: 4. Written as DNA, the CDR3 is TGCGCCAGCAGCCCCGGACAGGGCCCAACTAATGAAAAACTGTTTTTT. This codes for CASSPGQGPTNEKLFF.

V gene TRBV7-9 combines with J gene TRBJ2-7, with TRBD1 matching over 7 bases. From germline, CDR1 is SEHNR and CDR2 FQNEAQ (reference sequence). The CDR3 contains 14 residues. After removal of 4 bases from V and 5 bases from J, the junction contained 8 bases not matched to a gene. CDR3 DNA sequence: TGTGCCAGCAGCTCGGGGTGGCAGGGGGACGAGCAGTACTTC. Amino acids: CASSSGWQGDEQYF.

The rearrangement links TRBV19 to TRBJ1-5, with 9 bases identical to TRBD1. Trimming removed 4 bases from V and 1 base from J; junction bases left unmatched: 5. This CDR3 is built from 16 residues. Germline V lookup: CDR1 LNHDA, CDR2 SQIVND (reference sequence). CDR3: CASSNNRGLSNQPQHF. In DNA, the CDR3 is TGTGCCAGTAGTAATAACAGGGGGCTGAGCAATCAGCCCCAGCATTTT.

The chain has TRBV30 and TRBJ2-5, with TRBD2 matching 7 bases. The CDR3 covers 14 residues. Trimming at V came to 3 bases and at J to 9 bases, leaving 13 bases not matched to a gene. Germline V gene lookup returns CDR1 GTSNPN and CDR2 SVGIG (reference sequence). CDR3 region: CAWSPYGGLESQYF. In DNA, the CDR3 is TGTGCCTGGAGCCCATACGGGGGGTTGGAATCCCAGTACTTC.

The rearrangement links TRBV5-4 to TRBJ1-3, with a tentative D call TRBD1 (6 bases). The CDR3 runs to 19 residues. From germline, CDR1 is SGHNT and CDR2 YYREEE (reference sequence). Trimming took 1 base from V and 0 from J, leaving 20 bases between them. The CDR3 sequence: CASSLFGQGTRLSGNTIYF. The CDR3 coding sequence is TGTGCCAGCAGCTTGTTTGGGCAGGGGACACGACTCTCTGGAAACACCATATATTTT.

The chain links TRBV7-3 to TRBJ1-1, with D possibly TRBD1 on 5 matching bases. Trimming took off 1 base at V and 5 bases at J, with 8 bases between the two ends. From germline, CDR1 is SGHTA and CDR2 FQGTGA. The CDR3 has 13 residues. The CDR3 here is CASSLNRGTEAFF. The DNA for the CDR3 is TGTGCCAGCAGCTTAAATCGGGGGACTGAAGCTTTCTTT. The variable domain in full, completed from reference TRBV7-3 and TRBJ1-1, reads GAGVSQTPSNKVTEKGKYVELRCDPISGHTALYWYRQSLGQGPEFLIYFQGTGAADDSGLPNDRFFAVRPEGSVSTLKIQRTERGDSAVYLCASSLNRGTEAFFGQGTRLTVV.

The sample holds one count of this clone. This chain uses TRBV27 with TRBJ2-1; TRBD2 is a possible D gene (5 bases). The germline gives CDR1 MNHEY, CDR2 SMNVEV (reference sequence). The CDR3 consists of 12 residues. Trimming stripped 3 bases from V and 7 bases from J, with 7 bases between. CDR3 sequence reads: CASSFRGNEQFF. CDR3 DNA sequence: TGTGCCAGCAGTTTCCGAGGGAATGAGCAGTTCTTC.

The chain combines TRBV5-4 with TRBJ1-3; TRBD1 matches 9 bases. The CDR3 loop spans 17 amino acids. Germline CDR1 and CDR2: SGHNT and YYREEE (reference sequence). J lost 0 bases, V lost 4 bases, and 8 bases had no gene match. Written as DNA, the CDR3 is TGTGCCAGCAGCCCGGGACAGGGCGTATTCTCTGGAAACACCATATATTTT. Translating gives CASSPGQGVFSGNTIYF.

The chain couples TRBV7-2 to TRBJ1-2, with TRBD1 matching over 7 bases. Germline CDR1 is SGHTA and CDR2 is FQGNSA. V shed 1 base and J 6 bases; nucleotides not matched to a gene: 8. This CDR3 has 15 residues. CDR3 in amino acids: CASSLEGDRADGYTF. CDR3 DNA sequence: TGTGCCAGCAGCTTAGAGGGCGACAGGGCGGATGGCTACACCTTC.

This clone was observed once. The chain carries TRBV28 and TRBJ2-3, with 11 bases lining up with TRBD2. Germline V gene lookup returns CDR1 MDHEN and CDR2 SYDVKM. The CDR3 spans 15 residues. The junction had 2 bases not matched to a gene; V was cut back by 4 bases and J by 2 bases. The DNA for the CDR3 is TGTGCCAGCAGTTCTAGCGGGGGGCCCACAGATACGCAGTATTTT. Translating it yields CASSSSGGPTDTQYF. Complete variable domain (other parts from reference TRBV28 and TRBJ2-3): DVKVTQSSRYLVKRTGEKVFLECVQDMDHENMFWYRQDPGLGLRLIYFSYDVKMKEKGDIPEGYSVSREKKERFSLILESASTNQTSMYLCASSSSGGPTDTQYFGPGTRLTVL.

The rearrangement links TRBV9 to TRBJ2-3, with 13 bases lining up with TRBD2. Germline-derived CDR1 and CDR2 are SGDLS and YYNGEE. The CDR3 spans 16 residues. The trim removed 4 bases at V and 6 bases at J, leaving 8 bases unmatched. The CDR3 sequence is CASSPRLAGGGDTQYF. CDR3 coding DNA: TGTGCCAGCAGCCCAAGACTAGCGGGAGGAGGGGATACGCAGTATTTT. Complete variable domain (other parts from reference TRBV9 and TRBJ2-3): DSGVTQTPKHLITATGQRVTLRCSPRSGDLSVYWYQQSLDQGLQFLIQYYNGEERAKGNILERFSAQQFPDLHSELNLSSLELGDSALYFCASSPRLAGGGDTQYFGPGTRLTVL.